The 10 T cell receptor beta chains below all came from one sample that was sequenced in a study of blood T cells in healthy people across ages. Together with a sample-barcoded 5' primer, a J-beta primer mix was included in a second PCR lasting about 7 to 12 cycles. Via MiXCR, TCRdb re-called the 5' RACE reads, giving one row per CDR3 protein. The repertoire holds some 760,000 distinct CDR3 sequences, with around 25% as singletons. This sample also appeared in a second study, on T cells of mothers and their children.

Sequencing was performed on blood. The receptors were gathered from a boy aged 5-17 years in good health.

The chain combines TRBV5-1 with TRBJ2-5; D is ambiguous. Germline CDR1 and CDR2: SGHRS and YFSETQ. Trimming removed 4 bases at V and 2 bases at J, with 12 bases between. The CDR3 is made up of 14 amino acids. The CDR3 protein is CASSPASGQETQYF. The CDR3 nucleotides are TGCGCCAGCAGCCCGGCCTCGGGTCAAGAGACCCAGTACTTC.

V and J are TRBV6-6 and TRBJ1-2; D not certain. V shed 6 bases and J shed 1 base, with 9 bases lying between them. The CDR3 runs to 13 residues. Germline CDR1 MNHNY, CDR2 SVGAGI (reference sequence). CDR3 region: CASSTEVNYGYTF. The CDR3 bases are TGTGCCAGCAGCACGGAGGTTAACTATGGCTACACCTTC.

V gene TRBV6-2 or TRBV6-3 combines with J gene TRBJ2-3; 10 bases are shared with TRBD1. This CDR3 comprises 16 residues. Germline assignment: CDR1 MNHEY and CDR2 SVGEGT. J was trimmed by 4 bases and V by 5 bases; bases with no gene match: 9. CDR3 DNA sequence: TGTGCCAGCAGTAAAGGGACAGGGGTTAGCGCAGATACGCAGTATTTT. Protein sequence: CASSKGTGVSADTQYF.

This clonotype has just a few counts. This sequence joins TRBV27 and TRBJ2-7; tentatively, D is TRBD1 (5 bases). V gave up 6 bases and J gave up 2 bases, with 14 bases separating them. CDR1 and CDR2 (germline): MNHEY, SMNVEV (reference sequence). The CDR3 is 14 residues long. The CDR3 protein is CASRDADTPYEQYF. CDR3 bases: TGTGCCAGCAGAGATGCGGACACCCCCTACGAGCAGTACTTC.

This clonotype was seen a handful of times. The V call is TRBV10-3, the J call TRBJ2-2; D may be TRBD2 (6 bases). Germline CDR1 is ENHRY and CDR2 is SYGVKD. Trimming cost V 3 bases and J 4 bases, with 12 bases left between them. The CDR3 contains 15 residues. The CDR3 spells CAISDPGEVTGELFF. In DNA, the CDR3 is TGTGCCATCAGTGACCCGGGAGAGGTCACCGGGGAGCTGTTTTTT.

This clonotype has just a few counts. The junction shows a germline mismatch at one end, possibly a read error. The chain combines TRBV12-3 or TRBV12-4 with TRBJ2-5, with 8 bases that match TRBD2. The CDR3 consists of 15 residues. The CDR3 coding sequence is TGTACCAGCAGTTTTTCGGGGGGGCCTCAAGAGACCCAGTACTTC. This sequence encodes CTSSFSGGPQETQYF.

J is TRBJ1-2 and V is TRBV7-3; D unresolved. Germline V gene sequence: CDR1 SGHTA, CDR2 FQGTGA. The V end was cut by 8 bases, the J end by 11 bases, with 15 bases between. The CDR3 contains 11 residues. CDR3 region: CASGPPLNYTF. The CDR3 nucleotides read TGTGCCAGCGGCCCTCCCCTAAATTACACCTTC.

This clonotype was detected only a few times. This rearrangement joins TRBV7-9 to TRBJ2-5, with D maybe TRBD2 (5 bases). Trimming pared 2 bases from V and 5 bases from J, leaving 21 bases between. The germline gives CDR1 SEHNR, CDR2 FQNEAQ (reference sequence). This CDR3 contains 17 residues. CDR3 sequence (DNA): TGTGCCAGCAGCTTACAGTTTTCCCAAGGTCCGGGGGAGACCCAGTACTTC. Protein sequence: CASSLQFSQGPGETQYF.

This clonotype was seen a few times. The chain employs TRBV9 and TRBJ1-2, with TRBD1 matching over 8 bases. The CDR3 covers 14 residues. Trimming took 3 bases from V and 8 from J; bases not matched to a gene: 9. Germline values: CDR1 SGDLS, CDR2 YYNGEE. CDR3 DNA: TGTGCCAGCAGCGCTGGACAGGGCTGGAAGGGCTACACCTTC. Protein sequence: CASSAGQGWKGYTF.

Remarks on this clonotype: At one end, the junction sequence differs from germline, possibly due to a read error. The rearrangement joins TRBV28 to TRBJ1-2; 8 bases agree with TRBD1. This CDR3 is 18 amino acids long. CDR1 MDHEN and CDR2 SYDVKM come from the germline V gene. The CDR3 nucleotides read TGTGCCAGCAGTTTATGGGGACAGGAGATAATCTTTAACTATGGCTGCACCTTC. It specifies CASSLWGQEIIFNYGCTF.